Sequencing of this T cell receptor (beta chain) was carried out in a study of T cells in localized non-small cell lung cancer. Libraries were prepared by immunoSEQ multiplex PCR; TCRdb keeps only in-frame clonotypes and omits some of them. The data contain approximately 46,000 clones, roughly 79% of them singletons. CDR1 and CDR2 from the germline V gene are SGHTA and FQGNSA. V lost 2 bases and J lost 4; bases outside the gene matches: 1. The CDR3 runs to 13 residues. The input for sequencing was peripheral blood mononuclear cells, taken before any cancer treatment. The chain couples TRBV7-2 to TRBJ2-5, with 7 bases lining up with TRBD1. The sequence came from a man between 40 and 70 years old with stage III lung adenocarcinoma. In nucleotides, the CDR3 is TGTGCCAGCAGCTTACCAGGGGGAGAGACCCAGTACTTC. Translation gives CASSLPGGETQYF.